This T cell receptor beta chain was found in a study of OX40 agonist ivuxolimab in advanced cancers. Concerning the study at large: The costimulatory receptor OX40 (CD134) was targeted by ivuxolimab, a fully human IgG2 agonistic monoclonal antibody. Intravenous ivuxolimab was administered to patients every 2 weeks at six dose levels: 0.01, 0.1, 0.3, 1.5, 3 and 10 mg/kg. Of the approximately 50 dose-escalation patients, hepatocellular carcinoma was present in approximately 20, melanoma in approximately 15, renal cell carcinoma in 9 and head and neck cancer in 9. In the dose-escalation cohort, approximately 83% of patients were male, and the mean age was roughly 60 years with a range of about 20 to 79. Prior anti-PD-1, anti-PD-L1 or anti-CTLA-4 therapy was permitted, and checkpoint inhibitors had been received by about 36% of dose-escalation patients. Partial responses occurred in three dose-escalation patients, of whom one had hepatocellular carcinoma and two had cutaneous melanoma. The point of sequencing TCRbeta in the periphery was to test whether ivuxolimab changed TCR sequence diversity and drove clonal T-cell expansion. The paper describes the monotherapy dose-escalation part (N of about 52 patients) of the phase I trial of ivuxolimab. Study-level results and caveats: Low levels of normalized T-cell clonal expansion were also seen in some patients who did not respond. In the 0.1-3.0 mg/kg groups, partial responders were among the patients with the lowest normalized peripheral clonal expansion, particularly in CD8+ T cells. At doses of 0.1 to 3.0 mg/kg, clonal expansion of both CD4+ and CD8+ T cells in blood was seen between baseline and week 6. After ivuxolimab, more expanded clones were found on average in CD8+ T cells than in CD4+ T cells. Which antigens the clonally expanded peripheral T cells were specific for was not determined.

Remarks on this clone: The specificity of this receptor is unknown. Per-base qualities were not stored, and no clone one base away is much larger.

The trial excluded patients who had a history of autoimmune disease or were on systemic immunosuppression. In every dose cohort, peripheral blood was drawn for TCR sequencing at baseline, cycle 4 day 1, and cycle 7 day 1. The samples were taken from a phase I, first-in-human, multicenter, open-label dose-escalation trial of ivuxolimab. Adults with locally advanced or metastatic melanoma, renal cell, hepatocellular, or head and neck squamous cell carcinoma were enrolled in the trial. Before TCR sequencing, CD4+ T cells and CD8+ T cells from peripheral blood were sorted into separate populations. Genomic DNA was isolated from the sorted cells so that the TCRbeta CDR3 region could be sequenced. TCRbeta CDR3 regions were sequenced using the immunoSEQ Assay. TCRdb's version of the immuneACCESS table is confined to in-frame rearrangements and falls short of the full clone set. An unresolved V gene accounts for under half of the shortfall where checked; the remainder is of unknown origin. The sample table shows about 89,000 clones, and roughly 91% are seen once. The biggest ten clones account for roughly 0.75% of the sample.

The sequence was obtained from an adult with an advanced solid tumor such as melanoma, head and neck, liver or kidney cancer. Specimen: CD4+ or CD8+ T cells sorted from blood, collected in a trial of the OX40 agonist ivuxolimab.

The CDR3 reads as follows: CASTATLMRGGGEAFF. The DNA is as follows: TGTGCCAGTACCGCAACCTTGATGCGGGGCGGGGGTGAAGCTTTCTTT. This sequence uses TRBV19 and TRBJ1-1, and TRBD1 may be the D gene, going by 5 matching bases. V sheds 7 bases and J sheds 7 bases, leaving 25 bases between their ends. Spanning cysteine to phenylalanine, the CDR3 consists of 16 amino acids. The sequence is cut down to CDR3 DNA, 48 bases in frame from base 1. For CDR1 and CDR2, the germline V gene (reference sequence) lists LNHDA and SQIVND.